A selection of T cell receptor beta chains follows, all from one sample in a study of neurological immune-mediated disorders. A single record per CDR3 protein comes from TCRdb applying MiXCR to the 5' RACE reads. The sample includes 55,000 to 75,000 distinct CDR3 sequences, under 2.5% of them seen just once. The specimen sequenced was PBMCs. These receptors originate from a man in his fifties or sixties with multiple sclerosis. CDR3s include the opening cysteine and the closing phenylalanine or tryptophan. A D gene is named only where the DNA matches it firmly. Only part of the rows carry a size: once, few, many, or a class if the clone is expanded.

j_call: TRBJ2-4
clone_size: many
v_call: TRBV29-1
d_call: -
cdr3_length: 14
cdr3_nt: TGCAGCGTTGAGGTGGGGGGGACAAAAAACATTCAGTACTTC
cdr3_aa: CSVEVGGTKNIQYF

j_call: TRBJ1-5
clone_size: few
v_call: TRBV10-2
d_call: -
cdr3_length: 15
cdr3_nt: TGCGCCAGCAGTGAGTCGAACAGGATCAATCAGCCCCAGCATTTT
cdr3_aa: CASSESNRINQPQHF

j_call: TRBJ2-5
clone_size: many
v_call: TRBV20-1
d_call: TRBD2
cdr3_length: 16
cdr3_nt: TGCAGTGCGCTAGGCACTAGCGGAAACCTACAAGAGACCCAGTACTTC
cdr3_aa: CSALGTSGNLQETQYF

j_call: TRBJ2-1
clone_size: many
v_call: TRBV27
d_call: -
cdr3_length: 15
cdr3_nt: TGTGCCAGCAGTTTATCGAGGGGTTCCTACAATGAGCAGTTCTTC
cdr3_aa: CASSLSRGSYNEQFF

j_call: TRBJ1-4
clone_size: few
v_call: TRBV5-4
d_call: -
cdr3_length: 16
cdr3_nt: TGTGCCAGCAGCTTACCTCAGGGGCTAGGAGGAGAAAAACTGTTTTTT
cdr3_aa: CASSLPQGLGGEKLFF

j_call: TRBJ2-5
clone_size: many
v_call: TRBV5-1
d_call: TRBD1
cdr3_length: 13
cdr3_nt: TGCGCCAGCAACCTACAGGGGCAGGAGACCCAGTACTTC
cdr3_aa: CASNLQGQETQYF

j_call: TRBJ1-5
clone_size: many
v_call: TRBV7-2
d_call: -
cdr3_length: 15
cdr3_nt: TGTGCCAGCAGCTTAGTTGGAGGTTCCCATCAGCCCCAGCATTTT
cdr3_aa: CASSLVGGSHQPQHF

j_call: TRBJ2-2
clone_size: many
v_call: TRBV5-1
d_call: -
cdr3_length: 16
cdr3_nt: TGCGCCAGCAGCATCTCCCGGGACATCCGAGCCGGGGAGCTGTTTTTT
cdr3_aa: CASSISRDIRAGELFF

j_call: TRBJ1-4
clone_size: many
v_call: TRBV5-1
d_call: -
cdr3_length: 14
cdr3_nt: TGCGCCAGCAGCTTGGTTGGGACAAATGAAAAACTGTTTTTT
cdr3_aa: CASSLVGTNEKLFF

j_call: TRBJ2-7
clone_size: many
v_call: TRBV20-1
d_call: -
cdr3_length: 12
cdr3_nt: TGCAGTGCTCTCCGCGGACCCTACGAGCAGTACTTC
cdr3_aa: CSALRGPYEQYF

j_call: TRBJ1-1
clone_size: many
v_call: TRBV3-1
d_call: -
cdr3_length: 11
cdr3_nt: TGTGCCAGCAGCCAACAGGGGGAAGCTTTCTTT
cdr3_aa: CASSQQGEAFF

j_call: TRBJ1-1
clone_size: many
v_call: TRBV28
d_call: -
cdr3_length: 13
cdr3_nt: TGTGCCAGCAGTTTTCAGGGCCGAACTGAAGCTTTCTTT
cdr3_aa: CASSFQGRTEAFF

j_call: TRBJ2-1
clone_size: many
v_call: TRBV6-1
d_call: TRBD1
cdr3_length: 14
cdr3_nt: TGTGCCAGCATCTCCGGGACAGCCCCCGGAGAGCAGTTCTTC
cdr3_aa: CASISGTAPGEQFF

j_call: TRBJ2-7
clone_size: many
v_call: TRBV6-2/TRBV6-3
d_call: -
cdr3_length: 15
cdr3_nt: TGTGCCAGCAGATCCGCCGGCCAGTGGGCCTACGAGCAGTACTTC
cdr3_aa: CASRSAGQWAYEQYF

j_call: TRBJ2-1
clone_size: many
v_call: TRBV7-9
d_call: -
cdr3_length: 14
cdr3_nt: TGTGCCAGCAGCTTATCAGGGACCACGAATGAGCAGTTCTTC
cdr3_aa: CASSLSGTTNEQFF

j_call: TRBJ2-1
clone_size: medium-sized
v_call: TRBV5-1
d_call: -
cdr3_length: 15
cdr3_nt: TGCGCCAGCAGCCCCGGTGCAGGGGTTGGCAATGAGCAGTTCTTC
cdr3_aa: CASSPGAGVGNEQFF

j_call: TRBJ1-2
clone_size: many
v_call: TRBV30
d_call: -
cdr3_length: 12
cdr3_nt: TGTGCCTGGAATCGGGCGGGCTATGGCTACACCTTC
cdr3_aa: CAWNRAGYGYTF

j_call: TRBJ2-1
clone_size: many
v_call: TRBV4-1
d_call: TRBD1
cdr3_length: 15
cdr3_nt: TGCGCCAGCCATAAGGACAGGGGGATGTACAATGAGCAGTTCTTC
cdr3_aa: CASHKDRGMYNEQFF

j_call: TRBJ2-7
clone_size: many
v_call: TRBV9
d_call: -
cdr3_length: 13
cdr3_nt: TGTGCCAGCAGCGTAACTCCAGCATACGAGCAGTACTTC
cdr3_aa: CASSVTPAYEQYF

j_call: TRBJ2-7
clone_size: many
v_call: TRBV19
d_call: -
cdr3_length: 15
cdr3_nt: TGTGCCAGTAGTATTATGAACCTGGATCGGGACGAGCAGTACTTC
cdr3_aa: CASSIMNLDRDEQYF

j_call: TRBJ2-1
clone_size: many
v_call: TRBV7-2
d_call: TRBD2
cdr3_length: 16
cdr3_nt: TGTGCCAGCAGCCTACAAGGGACTAGCGGTCCCAATGAGCAGTTCTTC
cdr3_aa: CASSLQGTSGPNEQFF

j_call: TRBJ2-3
clone_size: many
v_call: TRBV5-6
d_call: -
cdr3_length: 15
cdr3_nt: TGTGCCAGCAGCTTGAATCGCGGGGCCACAGATACGCAGTATTTT
cdr3_aa: CASSLNRGATDTQYF

j_call: TRBJ1-2
clone_size: many
v_call: TRBV7-9
d_call: -
cdr3_length: 16
cdr3_nt: TGTGCCAGCAGCGGCATGAGGGGGGGGAGTAACTATGGCTACACCTTC
cdr3_aa: CASSGMRGGSNYGYTF

j_call: TRBJ2-3
clone_size: many
v_call: TRBV21-1
d_call: -
cdr3_length: 17
cdr3_nt: TGTGCCAGCAGCAAGGGGACAGGGCGATCCCATGGTGTTACGCAGTATTTT
cdr3_aa: CASSKGTGRSHGVTQYF

j_call: TRBJ1-6
clone_size: many
v_call: TRBV7-9
d_call: -
cdr3_length: 15
cdr3_nt: TGTGCCAGCAGGCCGAGGGACGGATATAATTCACCCCTCCACTTT
cdr3_aa: CASRPRDGYNSPLHF

j_call: TRBJ2-2
clone_size: many
v_call: TRBV14
d_call: -
cdr3_length: 18
cdr3_nt: TGTGCCAGCAGCCAAGTAGAGACAGACTTTTCGAACACCGGGGAGCTGTTTTTT
cdr3_aa: CASSQVETDFSNTGELFF

j_call: TRBJ2-3
clone_size: many
v_call: TRBV9
d_call: TRBD1
cdr3_length: 19
cdr3_nt: TGTGCCAGCAGCGTAGAAATCCCCCGCGGGGACAGGGGCACAGATACGCAGTATTTT
cdr3_aa: CASSVEIPRGDRGTDTQYF

j_call: TRBJ2-3
clone_size: -
v_call: TRBV7-2
d_call: -
cdr3_length: 14
cdr3_nt: TGTGCCAGCAGCTTATCGTCCAGCACAGATACGCAGTATTTT
cdr3_aa: CASSLSSSTDTQYF

j_call: TRBJ2-2
clone_size: many
v_call: TRBV7-8
d_call: -
cdr3_length: 15
cdr3_nt: TGTGCCAGCAGCTTAGTTCTGGGGTTCGCCGGGGAGCTGTTTTTT
cdr3_aa: CASSLVLGFAGELFF

j_call: TRBJ2-1
clone_size: many
v_call: TRBV7-9
d_call: -
cdr3_length: 13
cdr3_nt: TGTGCCAGCAGCTTAGGACAGACCCGTGAGCAGTTCTTC
cdr3_aa: CASSLGQTREQFF

j_call: TRBJ2-2
clone_size: many
v_call: TRBV7-9
d_call: -
cdr3_length: 13
cdr3_nt: TGTGCCAGCAGCCCTACAGGCACCGGGGAGCTGTTTTTT
cdr3_aa: CASSPTGTGELFF

j_call: TRBJ2-5
clone_size: many
v_call: TRBV6-6
d_call: -
cdr3_length: 14
cdr3_nt: TGTGCCAGCAGTATGACAGGGAGGACGAAGACCCAGTACTTC
cdr3_aa: CASSMTGRTKTQYF

j_call: TRBJ1-2
clone_size: many
v_call: TRBV7-2
d_call: TRBD1
cdr3_length: 14
cdr3_nt: TGTGCCAGCAGCTTAGGAGACAGGGTCTATGGCTACACCTTC
cdr3_aa: CASSLGDRVYGYTF

j_call: TRBJ1-5
clone_size: -
v_call: TRBV10-3
d_call: -
cdr3_length: 13
cdr3_nt: TGTGTCATCACCACGGGGGTCAATCAGCCCCAGCATTTT
cdr3_aa: CVITTGVNQPQHF

j_call: TRBJ2-2
clone_size: few
v_call: TRBV5-1
d_call: -
cdr3_length: 13
cdr3_nt: TGCGCCAGCCGACCCCAAGAAGCCGGGGAGCTGTTTTTT
cdr3_aa: CASRPQEAGELFF

j_call: TRBJ2-3
clone_size: many
v_call: TRBV5-1
d_call: TRBD2
cdr3_length: 13
cdr3_nt: TGCGCTACCTCGCGGGGGGAGACAGATACGCAGTATTTT
cdr3_aa: CATSRGETDTQYF

j_call: TRBJ2-2
clone_size: many
v_call: TRBV19
d_call: -
cdr3_length: 15
cdr3_nt: TGTGCCAGTAGTTCGGGGGATAGGGACACCGGGGAGCTGTTTTTT
cdr3_aa: CASSSGDRDTGELFF

j_call: TRBJ1-5
clone_size: many
v_call: TRBV27
d_call: -
cdr3_length: 15
cdr3_nt: TGTGCCAGCAGTACCAGGGGCAGCAGCAATCAGCCCCAGAATTTT
cdr3_aa: CASSTRGSSNQPQNF

j_call: TRBJ2-7
clone_size: many
v_call: TRBV5-1
d_call: TRBD1
cdr3_length: 14
cdr3_nt: TGCGCCAGCAAATTGGGACAGGGGGCCCACGAGCAGTACTTC
cdr3_aa: CASKLGQGAHEQYF

j_call: TRBJ1-1
clone_size: many
v_call: TRBV20-1
d_call: -
cdr3_length: 14
cdr3_nt: TGCAGTGCTAGAGATGCGGGCAGACCCACTGAAGCTTTCTTT
cdr3_aa: CSARDAGRPTEAFF

j_call: TRBJ1-2
clone_size: many
v_call: TRBV20-1
d_call: TRBD1
cdr3_length: 16
cdr3_nt: TGCAGTGCTACAGGGACAGGGGGGTCTCTTAGCTATGGCTACACCTTC
cdr3_aa: CSATGTGGSLSYGYTF

j_call: TRBJ1-4
clone_size: many
v_call: TRBV7-6
d_call: -
cdr3_length: 15
cdr3_nt: TGTGCCAGCAGCCCCGCAGGGAGAGGAGCGGCTGGACTGTTTTTT
cdr3_aa: CASSPAGRGAAGLFF

j_call: TRBJ2-5
clone_size: many
v_call: TRBV20-1
d_call: -
cdr3_length: 15
cdr3_nt: TGCAGTGCTAGACCCGGCAGGGGCCGAATGGAGACCCAGTACTTC
cdr3_aa: CSARPGRGRMETQYF

j_call: TRBJ2-1
clone_size: many
v_call: TRBV29-1
d_call: TRBD2
cdr3_length: 15
cdr3_nt: TGCAGTTTTCTCCGGGGGGGCGGGGTGGACAATGAGCAGTTCTTC
cdr3_aa: CSFLRGGGVDNEQFF

j_call: TRBJ1-4
clone_size: many
v_call: TRBV5-1
d_call: TRBD1
cdr3_length: 15
cdr3_nt: TGCGCCAGCAGCTTGACAGGGGCTGGTAATGAAAAACTGTTTTTT
cdr3_aa: CASSLTGAGNEKLFF

j_call: TRBJ1-6
clone_size: many
v_call: TRBV5-1
d_call: TRBD1
cdr3_length: 15
cdr3_nt: TGCGCCAGCAGCTCTAGGACAGGGGGCGATTCACCCCTCCACTTT
cdr3_aa: CASSSRTGGDSPLHF

j_call: TRBJ1-5
clone_size: many
v_call: TRBV2
d_call: TRBD1
cdr3_length: 14
cdr3_nt: TGTGCCAGCTCGGGACAGGGGGATTTTCAGCCCCAGCATTTT
cdr3_aa: CASSGQGDFQPQHF